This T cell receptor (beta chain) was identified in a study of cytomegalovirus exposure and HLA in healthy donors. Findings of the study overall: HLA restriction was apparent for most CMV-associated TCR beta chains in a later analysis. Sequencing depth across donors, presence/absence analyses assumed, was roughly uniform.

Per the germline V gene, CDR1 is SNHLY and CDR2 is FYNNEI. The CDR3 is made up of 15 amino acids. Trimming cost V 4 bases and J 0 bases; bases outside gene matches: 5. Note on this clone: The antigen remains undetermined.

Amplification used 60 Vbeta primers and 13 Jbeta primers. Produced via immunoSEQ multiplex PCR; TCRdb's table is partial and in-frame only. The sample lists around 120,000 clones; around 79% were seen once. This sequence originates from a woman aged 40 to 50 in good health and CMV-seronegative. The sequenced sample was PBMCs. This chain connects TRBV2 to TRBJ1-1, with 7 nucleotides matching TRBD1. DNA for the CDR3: TGTGCCAGCAGTGCCCGACAGGGAATGAACACTGAAGCTTTCTTT. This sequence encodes CASSARQGMNTEAFF. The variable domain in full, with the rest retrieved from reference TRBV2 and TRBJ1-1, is EPEVTQTPSHQVTQMGQEVILRCVPISNHLYFYWYRQILGQKVEFLVSFYNNEISEKSEIFDDQFSVERPDGSNFTLKIRSTKLEDSAMYFCASSARQGMNTEAFFGQGTRLTVV.